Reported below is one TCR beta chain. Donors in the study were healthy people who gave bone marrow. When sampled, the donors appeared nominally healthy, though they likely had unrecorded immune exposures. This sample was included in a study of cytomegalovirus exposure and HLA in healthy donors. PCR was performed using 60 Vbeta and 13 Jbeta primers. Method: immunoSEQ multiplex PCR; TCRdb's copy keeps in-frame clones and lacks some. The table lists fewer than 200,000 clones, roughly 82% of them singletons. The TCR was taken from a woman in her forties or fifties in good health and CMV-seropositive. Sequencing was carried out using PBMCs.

The CDR3 DNA is TGTGCCAGCCTTGCAGGGGGCCTGGGCACTGAAGCTTTCTTT. Translating it yields CASLAGGLGTEAFF. The chain links TRBV19 to TRBJ1-1, with 8 bases aligning to TRBD1. The CDR3 has 14 amino acids. J lost 4 bases, V lost 9 bases, and 10 bases had no gene match. Per the germline V gene, CDR1 is LNHDA and CDR2 is SQIVND (reference sequence).